These 10 T cell receptor beta chains came from one sample sequenced in a study of shared clonotypes between healthy human individuals. Only in-frame clones appear in the TCRdb table, and some are missing; sequencing was by immunoSEQ multiplex PCR. This sample has about 1,900,000 clones, with roughly 94% found just once. Naive CD8 populations comprised CD45RO-negative cells positively selected for CCR7, excluding terminally differentiated effector memory CD45RA+ cells. Source material: naive CD8+ T cells sorted from blood. These receptors originate from a man between 18 and 35 years old in good health.

The J gene is TRBJ2-7, the V gene TRBV10-3; D assignment may be TRBD1 or TRBD2 (5 bases each). Germline CDR1 is ENHRY and CDR2 is SYGVKD. Trimming removed 8 bases from V and 3 bases from J, with 11 bases in between. The CDR3 runs 12 residues. The CDR3 loop reads CAIGGDRYEQYF. Written as DNA, the CDR3 is TGTGCCATCGGTGGGGACCGCTACGAGCAGTACTTC.

To note about this clone: This same CDR3 is encoded by further DNA sequences in the sample. The J gene is TRBJ2-7, the V gene TRBV5-6; D is perhaps TRBD1 (5 bases). V was cut by 0 bases and J by 3 bases, with 7 bases left in between. CDR3 length: 13 amino acids. Germline V gene data show CDR1 as SGHDT and CDR2 as YYEEEE. The CDR3 DNA is TGTGCCAGCAGCTTGGGGGGCGGCTACGAGCAGTACTTC. Its translation: CASSLGGGYEQYF.

The chain joins TRBV27 to TRBJ1-1, with 7 bases identical to TRBD1. The CDR3 spans 17 residues. V lost 4 bases, J lost 5 bases, and 16 bases stayed unmatched. CDR1 MNHEY and CDR2 SMNVEV come from the germline V gene (reference sequence). CDR3 sequence: CASSSWGQFGEGTEAFF. DNA for the CDR3: TGTGCCAGCAGTTCCTGGGGACAGTTCGGCGAGGGAACTGAAGCTTTCTTT.

The rearrangement links TRBV19 to TRBJ1-5, with D perhaps TRBD1 (5 bases). CDR1 is LNHDA and CDR2 is SQIVND in the germline V gene (reference sequence). V lost 3 bases and J 0 bases, leaving 15 bases between the germline ends. The CDR3 has 17 amino acids. This CDR3 is CASSIRRGDLSNQPQHF. For the CDR3, the DNA is TGTGCCAGTAGTATCCGCAGAGGGGACCTTAGCAATCAGCCCCAGCATTTT.

The gene calls are TRBV29-1 and TRBJ2-3; TRBD2 matches at 11 bases. The CDR3 runs to 15 residues. After removal of 0 bases from V and 5 bases from J, the junction contained 4 bases not matched to a gene. Germline assignment: CDR1 SQVTM and CDR2 ANQGSEA. This CDR3 is CSVEEVGLAGDTQYF. As DNA, the CDR3 is TGCAGCGTTGAAGAGGTAGGACTAGCGGGAGATACGCAGTATTTT.

The V and J genes are TRBV28 and TRBJ2-3, with D maybe TRBD2 (5 bases). Trimming cost V 4 bases and J 2 bases, with 7 bases left between them. CDR3 length: 13 amino acids. CDR1 MDHEN and CDR2 SYDVKM come from the germline V gene. The CDR3 spells CASSSDYTDTQYF. The CDR3, as DNA: TGTGCCAGCAGTTCCGACTACACAGATACGCAGTATTTT.

The J gene is TRBJ2-7, the V gene TRBV4-1; TRBD2 matches at 12 bases. Germline loops: CDR1 MGHRA, CDR2 YSYEKL. CDR3 length: 18 residues. V trimming: 0 bases; J trimming: 2 bases; junction bases outside the gene matches: 8. CDR3 nucleotides: TGCGCCAGCAGCCAAGACCCCACTAGCGGGGGGTCCGCCTACGAGCAGTACTTC. This codes for CASSQDPTSGGSAYEQYF.

The DNA for the CDR3 is TGTGCCAGCAGCCCCTCCTTTGGGAACGAGCAGTACTTC. It encodes CASSPSFGNEQYF. The rearrangement joins TRBV11-2 to TRBJ2-7; the D is unclear. This CDR3 region has 13 residues. The V and J ends lost 5 bases and 5 bases respectively, with 13 bases between them. Germline V CDR1 and CDR2: SGHAT, FQNNGV.

V and J are TRBV7-9 and TRBJ2-1, with 10 bases matching TRBD1. Germline loops: CDR1 SEHNR, CDR2 FQNEAQ (reference sequence). V lost 4 bases to trimming and J lost 8 bases; unmatched junction nucleotides: 5. This CDR3 has 14 residues. The CDR3 nucleotides read TGTGCCAGCAGCTCGGACAGGGGGAGCCATGAGCAGTTCTTC. It yields the protein CASSSDRGSHEQFF.

Comment on this clone: Within the sample, other DNA sequences also encode this same CDR3. This sequence joins TRBV28 and TRBJ2-7, with D unclear. CDR3 length equals 13 residues. Per the germline V gene, CDR1 is MDHEN and CDR2 is SYDVKM. With 5 bases removed from V and 4 bases from J, the gap between germline ends came to 12 bases. Written as DNA, the CDR3 is TGTGCCAGCAGTCCCCGGACGGATTACGAGCAGTACTTC. It translates to CASSPRTDYEQYF.